The 31 T cell receptor beta chains in this list originate from one sample, sequenced in a study of identical twins. MiXCR, run by TCRdb on the 5' RACE reads, gives a single entry per CDR3 protein. The sample includes roughly 250,000 distinct CDR3 sequences, 5.5% to 8% of them seen just once. These data also formed part of another study, on yellow fever vaccine responses in identical twins.

Material for sequencing was memory (CD45RO+) T cells sorted from blood. These TCRs come from a woman younger than 35 in good health.

This clonotype was counted at least ten times. The rearrangement links TRBV5-6 to TRBJ1-1, with a tentative D call TRBD1 (5 bases). The ends were cut back, 4 bases at V and 1 base at J, with 17 bases in the middle. The CDR3 has 16 residues. CDR1 is SGHDT and CDR2 is YYEEEE in the germline V gene. CDR3 nucleotide sequence: TGTGCCAGCAGCCCCACCTTCGGGGGTAGGAACACTGAAGCTTTCTTT. This encodes CASSPTFGGRNTEAFF.

The chain has TRBV5-1 and TRBJ1-4, with 10 bases lining up with TRBD1. The germline CDR1 and CDR2 sequences are SGHRS and YFSETQ. The CDR3 runs 20 residues. The J segment lost 2 bases and the V segment lost 3 bases, leaving 16 bases of the junction unmatched. This chain's CDR3 is CASSSTPLDRGRRTNEKLFF. The CDR3 DNA is TGCGCCAGCAGCTCGACACCTCTAGACAGGGGGCGTCGGACTAATGAAAAACTGTTTTTT.

There are a few counts of this clonotype. The chain is built from TRBV19 and TRBJ2-2, with 7 bases identical to TRBD2. Germline V lookup: CDR1 LNHDA, CDR2 SQIVND (reference sequence). The CDR3 length is 16 residues. After removal of 3 bases from V and 0 bases from J, the junction contained 4 bases not matched to a gene. CDR3 sequence: CASSITGLANTGELFF. The CDR3 nucleotides read TGTGCCAGTAGTATCACCGGACTAGCGAACACCGGGGAGCTGTTTTTT.

The chain couples TRBV29-1 to TRBJ2-5; TRBD2 is a possible D gene (6 bases). V lost 3 bases and J lost 5, with 22 bases in between. This CDR3 has 16 amino acids. In germline, CDR1 is SQVTM, CDR2 ANQGSEA. The chain's CDR3 is CSVDGWVAGFVETQYF. CDR3 coding DNA: TGCAGCGTTGATGGGTGGGTTGCGGGGTTCGTGGAGACCCAGTACTTC.

This clonotype was seen a handful of times. The genes are TRBV6-5 and TRBJ2-1, with 13 positions matching TRBD2. Germline values: CDR1 MNHEY, CDR2 SVGAGI. J gave up 0 bases and V 5 bases, and 10 bases lay outside the gene matches. The CDR3 is 19 amino acids. The CDR3 sequence: CASSPRLAGGKSSYNEQFF. The CDR3 bases are TGTGCCAGCAGTCCTCGACTAGCGGGAGGCAAGAGCTCCTACAATGAGCAGTTCTTC.

This clonotype has a count of ten or more. The V gene is TRBV15, the J gene TRBJ2-3; D gene ambiguous. Germline loops: CDR1 LNHNV, CDR2 YYDKDF (reference sequence). V was trimmed by 0 bases and J by 2 bases, leaving 12 bases between them. CDR3 length equals 16 residues. CDR3 bases: TGTGCCACCAGCAGAGATAAGACGAGGCACACAGATACGCAGTATTTT. Translation gives CATSRDKTRHTDTQYF. Variable domain in full (rest from reference TRBV15 and TRBJ2-3): DAMVIQNPRYQVTQFGKPVTLSCSQTLNHNVMYWYQQKSSQAPKLLFHYYDKDFNNEADTPDNFQSRRPNTSFCFLDIRSPGLGDTAMYLCATSRDKTRHTDTQYFGPGTRLTVL.

The V and J genes are TRBV7-8 and TRBJ2-7; no clear D. V shed 1 base and J shed 2 bases, with 15 bases lying between them. This CDR3 region has 16 residues. Germline lookup yields CDR1 SGHVS and CDR2 FQNEAQ. CDR3 loop: CASSLEVGRRTYEQYF. For the CDR3, the DNA is TGTGCCAGCAGCTTAGAAGTCGGTAGGAGAACCTACGAGCAGTACTTC. The whole variable domain, remainder taken from reference TRBV7-8 and TRBJ2-7, is GAGVSQSPRYKVAKRGQDVALRCDPISGHVSLFWYQQALGQGPEFLTYFQNEAQLDKSGLPSDRFFAERPEGSVSTLKIQRTQQEDSAVYLCASSLEVGRRTYEQYFGPGTRLTVT.

This clonotype came up a few times. The chain uses TRBV11-2 and TRBJ2-1, with TRBD2 matching over 8 bases. Looked up from germline, CDR1 is SGHAT and CDR2 is FQNNGV. The CDR3 is made up of 19 amino acids. The V and J ends lost 1 base and 5 bases, in that order; junction bases with no gene match: 16. This CDR3 reads CASSLGRAATIAGNNEQFF. In DNA, the CDR3 is TGTGCCAGCAGCTTAGGTCGGGCAGCAACAATAGCGGGAAACAATGAGCAGTTCTTC. Based on the CDR3 plus reference TRBV11-2 and TRBJ2-1, the full variable domain is EAGVAQSPRYKIIEKRQSVAFWCNPISGHATLYWYQQILGQGPKLLIQFQNNGVVDDSQLPKDRFSAERLKGVDSTLKIQPAKLEDSAVYLCASSLGRAATIAGNNEQFFGPGTRLTVL.

This clonotype showed up many times. The chain is built from TRBV5-5 and TRBJ1-5; no firm D call. This CDR3 spans 13 amino acids. The V and J ends lost 0 bases and 7 bases respectively, with 8 bases between them. Germline-derived CDR1 and CDR2 are SGHKS and YYEKEE (reference sequence). DNA of the CDR3: TGTGCCAGCAGCTTGGATGAGGTGCAGCCCCAGCATTTT. Amino acids: CASSLDEVQPQHF.

The genes are TRBV21-1 and TRBJ2-3; the table's D call, TRBD2, has no DNA check behind it. TRBV21-1 represents a pseudogene. The length of the CDR3 is 17 residues. The CDR3 DNA reads TGTGCCAACAAAAGAAAGAGCCCACGCCGCTCTACAGATACGCAGTATTTT. Translated: CANKRKSPRRSTDTQYF.

The chain employs TRBV11-2 and TRBJ2-1; D might be TRBD1 (5 bases). Trimming stripped 5 bases from V and 0 bases from J, with 20 bases between. Germline-derived CDR1 and CDR2 are SGHAT and FQNNGV. The CDR3 consists of 18 residues. The CDR3, as DNA: TGTGCCAGCAGCCTTGGGGTAGGGGATCCTCTCTCCTACAATGAGCAGTTCTTC. It specifies CASSLGVGDPLSYNEQFF.

This clonotype occurred a few times. The chain employs TRBV2 and TRBJ2-3; D may match TRBD1 or TRBD2 (6 bases each). The CDR3 is made up of 15 amino acids. With 5 bases removed from V and 0 bases from J, the gap between germline ends came to 12 bases. CDR1 SNHLY and CDR2 FYNNEI come from the germline V gene. CDR3 coding DNA: TGTGCCAGCAGTCCTCAGGGGACTAGCACAGATACGCAGTATTTT. Translating it yields CASSPQGTSTDTQYF.

This clonotype was seen a few times. This chain joins TRBV18 and TRBJ2-1, with D perhaps TRBD2 (6 bases). Trimming took 1 base from V and 4 from J, leaving 11 bases between them. CDR1 is KGHSH, CDR2 LQKENI, per germline. The CDR3 spans 15 residues. The CDR3 coding sequence is TGTGCCAGCTCACCACGTCAGCGGGTATACAATGAGCAGTTCTTC. Protein: CASSPRQRVYNEQFF.

This clonotype showed up just a few times. The gene calls are TRBV4-1 and TRBJ2-1; D perhaps matches TRBD2 (5 bases). V was shortened by 2 bases and J by 8 bases, with 16 bases between the two germline ends. CDR1 and CDR2 (germline): MGHRA, YSYEKL. This CDR3 is 15 amino acids long. This CDR3 is CASSQLAGVRDEQFF. The CDR3 DNA follows: TGCGCCAGCAGCCAACTAGCAGGAGTTCGCGATGAGCAGTTCTTC.

This clonotype occurred many times. This rearrangement joins TRBV20-1 to TRBJ2-1; 8 nucleotides align to TRBD2. The CDR3 sequence is 17 residues long. CDR1 is DFQATT, CDR2 SNEGSKA, per germline (reference sequence). The trim removed 3 bases at V and 4 bases at J, leaving 14 bases unmatched. In nucleotides, the CDR3 is TGCAGTGCTAGGGCGAGGAGCGGGAGTCCGCCTTACAATGAGCAGTTCTTC. It yields the protein CSARARSGSPPYNEQFF.

The CDR3: CSVAAQFGTDTQYF. The CDR3 nucleotides are TGCAGCGTTGCTGCACAGTTCGGCACAGATACGCAGTATTTT. This chain joins TRBV29-1 and TRBJ2-3, with D uncertain. This CDR3 spans 14 amino acids. Trimming stripped 4 bases from V and 1 base from J, with 12 bases between. The germline CDR1 and CDR2 sequences are SQVTM and ANQGSEA.

This clonotype was observed many times. The gene calls are TRBV6-4 and TRBJ1-5, with D unresolved. The CDR3 is 14 amino acids. Germline assignment: CDR1 MRHNA and CDR2 SNTAGT. V lost 8 bases to trimming and J lost 6 bases, with 17 bases between them. The CDR3 DNA reads TGTGCCAGCGGTGGGAGGTTTAGGAGTCAGCCCCAGCATTTT. It is translated as CASGGRFRSQPQHF.

This clonotype came up a few times. The chain carries TRBV3-1 and TRBJ2-7; D remains unclear. This CDR3 region has 14 residues. The germline gives CDR1 LGHDT, CDR2 YNNKEL (reference sequence). Trimming removed 1 base at V and 2 bases at J, with 9 bases between. The CDR3 coding sequence is TGTGCCAGCAGCCAAGGACGCGGTACCTACGAGCAGTACTTC. Encoded protein: CASSQGRGTYEQYF.

This clonotype showed up just a few times. A read error may be the cause here, since a much bigger clone is one base away. V and J are TRBV7-9 and TRBJ1-1; TRBD1 might be the D (6 bases). From germline, CDR1 is SEHNR and CDR2 FQNEAQ (reference sequence). The CDR3 is made up of 12 amino acids. DNA for the CDR3: TGTGCCAGCAGGCAGGGGAACACTGAACCTTTCTTT. It specifies CASRQGNTEPFF.

V gene TRBV3-1 combines with J gene TRBJ2-5; 9 positions match TRBD1. There are 15 residues in the CDR3. Germline V gene data show CDR1 as LGHDT and CDR2 as YNNKEL (reference sequence). The ends lost 0 bases at V and 4 bases at J; junction bases unmatched: 3. The CDR3 sequence: CASSQDLGQGETQYF. The CDR3 region has the DNA TGTGCCAGCAGCCAAGATCTGGGACAGGGAGAGACCCAGTACTTC.

This sequence joins TRBV6-4 and TRBJ2-1; TRBD2 might be the D (5 bases). The germline V and J ends were trimmed by 8 bases and 4 bases, with 12 bases remaining between them. The CDR3 sequence is 13 residues long. The germline V gene encodes CDR1 MRHNA and CDR2 SNTAGT. CDR3 residues: CASAASTYNEQFF. Written as DNA, the CDR3 is TGTGCCAGCGCCGCTAGCACGTACAATGAGCAGTTCTTC.

In its sample, this clonotype was seen a few times. The rearrangement links TRBV2 to TRBJ2-3; perhaps TRBD2 as D (5 bases). Trimming shortened V by 8 bases and J by 4 bases, and 16 bases separated the two germline ends. The CDR3 has 14 residues. Germline assignment: CDR1 SNHLY and CDR2 FYNNEI. CDR3 sequence (DNA): TGTGCCAGCGGGCGCCTGAGCGGCGCAGATACGCAGTATTTT. It yields the protein CASGRLSGADTQYF.

This clonotype was detected many times. V and J are TRBV12-3 or TRBV12-4 and TRBJ2-2; D may be TRBD2 (6 bases). The V and J ends lost 7 bases and 0 bases respectively, with 21 bases between them. The CDR3 sequence is 18 residues long. CDR3 loop: CASNSRGGLLANTGELFF. CDR3 DNA sequence: TGTGCCAGCAACTCGAGGGGAGGCCTTCTCGCGAACACCGGGGAGCTGTTTTTT.

This clonotype was observed many times. The chain is built from TRBV7-8 and TRBJ2-1; D unclear. CDR3 length equals 12 residues. Germline V CDR1 and CDR2: SGHVS, FQNEAQ. The germline V and J ends were trimmed by 1 base and 9 bases, with 7 bases remaining between them. The CDR3 loop is CASSLVRGEQFF. DNA of the CDR3: TGTGCCAGCAGCTTAGTCAGAGGTGAGCAGTTCTTC.

This clonotype has a count of ten or more. The chain combines TRBV12-5 with TRBJ1-4; tentative D call: TRBD1 (5 bases). Trimming left V 4 bases short and J 0 bases short, with 12 bases between. CDR1 and CDR2 (germline): LGHNT, FRNRAP. This CDR3 contains 16 residues. CDR3: CASGSGRYATNEKLFF. The DNA for the CDR3 is TGTGCTAGTGGTTCGGGACGGTATGCAACTAATGAAAAACTGTTTTTT.

In its sample, this clonotype was seen many times. The genes are TRBV4-2 and TRBJ1-4; the D is unclear. Germline CDR1 and CDR2: LGHNA and YNFKEQ. This CDR3 region has 16 residues. Deletions cut 0 bases from V and 0 bases from J, with 8 bases between. CDR3 nucleotide sequence: TGTGCCAGCAGCCAAGATTTTACTGCAACTAATGAAAAACTGTTTTTT. Translation gives CASSQDFTATNEKLFF.

This clonotype showed up many times. CDR3 region: CASSPRGGTRETQYF. CDR3 nucleotide sequence: TGTGCCAGCAGCCCCCGGGGGGGTACAAGAGAGACCCAGTACTTC. The chain couples TRBV3-1 to TRBJ2-5; TRBD2 agrees at 8 bases. The CDR3 is made up of 15 amino acids. CDR1 and CDR2 (germline): LGHDT, YNNKEL (reference sequence). Trimming took 4 bases from V and 4 from J; bases not matched to a gene: 8.

The V gene is TRBV20-1, the J gene TRBJ1-4, with D perhaps TRBD1 (6 bases). Trimming cost V 0 bases and J 6 bases, with 8 bases left between them. The CDR3 loop spans 13 amino acids. Per germline, CDR1 DFQATT and CDR2 SNEGSKA (reference sequence). CDR3 bases: TGCAGTGCTAGAGAGGGGGGCGATGAAAAACTGTTTTTT. Translation: CSAREGGDEKLFF.

This clonotype was counted many times. The chain couples TRBV5-1 to TRBJ2-2; tentatively, D is TRBD1 or TRBD2 (5 bases each). The germline V gene has CDR1 SGHRS and CDR2 YFSETQ. The CDR3 has 11 amino acids. Trimming removed 6 bases at V and 6 bases at J, with 6 bases between. CDR3 coding DNA: TGCGCCAGCAAGGGACCCGGGGAGCTGTTTTTT. Translating it yields CASKGPGELFF.

The V call is TRBV6-1, the J call TRBJ2-5, with 12 positions matching TRBD2. This CDR3 contains 15 residues. V shed 7 bases, J shed 5 bases, and the junction held 8 bases outside the gene matches. Germline CDR1 is MNHNS and CDR2 is SASEGT. Written as DNA, the CDR3 is TGTGCCAGCAATCTAGCGGGGGGGCCTCGGGAGACCCAGTACTTC. It translates to CASNLAGGPRETQYF.

The gene calls are TRBV6-5 and TRBJ2-1, with 12 bases fitting TRBD2. Trimming removed 0 bases from V and 10 bases from J; junction bases left unmatched: 10. CDR3 size: 17 residues. Germline CDR1 is MNHEY and CDR2 is SVGAGI. The CDR3 sequence is CASSYSSGTSGLREQFF. The CDR3 nucleotides are TGTGCCAGCAGTTACTCTAGCGGGACTAGCGGGTTGCGGGAGCAGTTCTTC.